This T cell receptor (beta chain) was captured by sequencing in a study of T-cell reconstitution after alpha-beta-depleted transplantation in children. Study-wide results and limits: After transplant, high TCRbeta diversity at day 60 in some patients arose from surviving recipient T cells and thymic progenitors. Newly produced T cells mostly accounted for T-cell counts and diversity one year post-transplant. Several hundred graft clones that had expanded were reportedly the source of alpha-beta T cells about two months after transplant.

The CDR3 loop spans 14 amino acids. The junction had 6 bases not matched to a gene; V was cut back by 4 bases and J by 3 bases. Germline-derived CDR1 and CDR2 are MNHEY and SVGAGI. As it was prepared, the TCRbeta library received unique molecular identifiers. One entry per CDR3 protein results from TCRdb running MiXCR on the PCR reads. Here the sample spans around 270,000 distinct CDR3 sequences, over 7.5% being singletons. There are a few counts of this clonotype. Its antigen remains unknown. Sequencing was performed on peripheral blood, taken 360 days after TCRalphabeta/CD19-depleted stem cell transplant. This sequence was found in a female patient aged 2-15 years who had a stem cell transplant for Fanconi anemia, so the T cells may come from the graft donor. The chain has TRBV6-5 and TRBJ2-7; TRBD1 matches at 7 bases. CDR3 bases: TGTGCCAGCAGTTCCCACGACAGGGACTACGAGCAGTACTTC. It codes for CASSSHDRDYEQYF.